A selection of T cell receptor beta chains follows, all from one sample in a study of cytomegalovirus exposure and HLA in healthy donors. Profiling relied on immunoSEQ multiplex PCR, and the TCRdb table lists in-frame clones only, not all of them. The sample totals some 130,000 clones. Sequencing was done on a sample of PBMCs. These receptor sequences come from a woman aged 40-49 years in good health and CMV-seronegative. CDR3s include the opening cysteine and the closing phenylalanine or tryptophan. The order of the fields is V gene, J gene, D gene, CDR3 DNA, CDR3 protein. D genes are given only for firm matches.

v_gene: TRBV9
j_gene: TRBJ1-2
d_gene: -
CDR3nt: TGTGCCAGCAGCGCCCGGGGTCGGGGCTACACCTTC
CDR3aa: CASSARGRGYTF

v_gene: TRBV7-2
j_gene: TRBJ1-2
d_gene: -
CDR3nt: TGTGCCAGCAGCTTGAACAGGGAGCTAGGAGACTATGGCTACACCTTC
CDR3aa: CASSLNRELGDYGYTF

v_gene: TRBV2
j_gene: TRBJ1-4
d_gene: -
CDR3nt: TGTGCCAGCAGTGACGGGGCAACTAATGAAAAACTGTTTTTT
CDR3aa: CASSDGATNEKLFF

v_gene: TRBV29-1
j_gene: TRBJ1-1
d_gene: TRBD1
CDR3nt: TGCAGCGTTGGTGACAGGGCGAACACTGAAGCTTTCTTT
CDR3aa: CSVGDRANTEAFF

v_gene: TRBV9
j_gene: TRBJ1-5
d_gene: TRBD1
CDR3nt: TGTGCCAGCGGGACAGGGGCCGAATTCGGACAGCCCCAGCATTTT
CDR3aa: CASGTGAEFGQPQHF

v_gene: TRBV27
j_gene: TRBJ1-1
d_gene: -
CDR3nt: TGTGCCAGCAGTCCTACGGGAGGCTTTGGAGCTTTCTTT
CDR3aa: CASSPTGGFGAFF

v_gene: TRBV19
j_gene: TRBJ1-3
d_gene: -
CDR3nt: TGTGCCAGTAGTAAACTCGAGGGAAACACCATATATTTT
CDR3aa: CASSKLEGNTIYF

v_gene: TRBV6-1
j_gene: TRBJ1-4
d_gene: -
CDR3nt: TGTGCCAGCAGTAGACAGCCCTCTAATGAAAAACTGTTTTTT
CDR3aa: CASSRQPSNEKLFF

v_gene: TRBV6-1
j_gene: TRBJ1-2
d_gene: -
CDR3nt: TGTGCCAGCAGTGAAAATCGACAGAGCTATGGCTACACCTTC
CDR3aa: CASSENRQSYGYTF

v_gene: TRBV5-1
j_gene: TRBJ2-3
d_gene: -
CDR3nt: TGCGCCAGCAGCTCGGGCCGGACAGGCTCTAGCGCAGATACGCAGTATTTT
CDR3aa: CASSSGRTGSSADTQYF

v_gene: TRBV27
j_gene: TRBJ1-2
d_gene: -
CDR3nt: TGTGCCAGCAGTAAATCGAGTCTGGTGCTAGGGGGAGACAGAAAAACCTATGGCTACACCTTC
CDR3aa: CASSKSSLVLGGDRKTYGYTF

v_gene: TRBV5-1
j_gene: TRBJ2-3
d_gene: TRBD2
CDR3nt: TGCGCCAGCAGCTCGACTAGCGGGGTGAGCACAGATACGCAGTATTTT
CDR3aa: CASSSTSGVSTDTQYF

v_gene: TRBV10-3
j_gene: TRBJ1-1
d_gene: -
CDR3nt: TGTGCCATCAGCTCGACAGGTCGGACTGAAGCTTTCTTT
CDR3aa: CAISSTGRTEAFF

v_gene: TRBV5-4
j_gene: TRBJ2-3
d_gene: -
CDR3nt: TGTGCCAGCAGCCCCTCGACTAGAAACACAGATACGCAGTATTTT
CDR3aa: CASSPSTRNTDTQYF

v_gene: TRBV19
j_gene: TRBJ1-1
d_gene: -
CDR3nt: TGTGCCAGTAGCCATAGGGGGGGCGCGGGGACTGAAGCTTTCTTT
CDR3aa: CASSHRGGAGTEAFF

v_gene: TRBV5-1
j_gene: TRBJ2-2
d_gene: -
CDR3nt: TGCGCCAGCAGCTTGGCTGCGGGCGCCGGCGGGGAGCTGTTTTTT
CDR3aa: CASSLAAGAGGELFF

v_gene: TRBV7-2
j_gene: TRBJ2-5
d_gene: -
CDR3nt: TGTGCCAGCAGCCTACAAGAGACCCAGTACTTC
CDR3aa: CASSLQETQYF

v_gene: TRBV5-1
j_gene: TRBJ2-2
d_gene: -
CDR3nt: TGCGCCAGCAGCGTCGGACAGCTGAACACCGGGGAGCTGTTTTTT
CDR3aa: CASSVGQLNTGELFF

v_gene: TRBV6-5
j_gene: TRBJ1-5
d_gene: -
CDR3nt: TGTGCCAGCAGACCCTCGGACAGAGCCAATCAGCCCCAGCATTTT
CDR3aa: CASRPSDRANQPQHF

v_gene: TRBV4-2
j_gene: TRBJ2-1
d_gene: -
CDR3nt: TGTGCCAGCAGCCAAGTCTGGCAATCCCATCGGCAGTTCTTC
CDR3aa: CASSQVWQSHRQFF

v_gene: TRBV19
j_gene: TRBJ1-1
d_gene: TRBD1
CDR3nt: TGTGCCAGTAGTCCCCGGACAGGGGGCGCGAGAGCTTTCTTT
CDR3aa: CASSPRTGGARAFF

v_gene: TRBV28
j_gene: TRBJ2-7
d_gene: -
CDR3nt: TGTGCCAGCTCACCCTGGGGCCAATTCTACGAGCAGTACTTC
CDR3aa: CASSPWGQFYEQYF

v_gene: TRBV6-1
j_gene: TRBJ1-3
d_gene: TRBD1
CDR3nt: TGTGCCAGCGTGCCCCAACCGACAGGGGGAAACACCATATATTTT
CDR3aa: CASVPQPTGGNTIYF

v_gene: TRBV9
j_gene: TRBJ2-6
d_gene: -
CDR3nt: TGTGCCAGCAGCCATTCAAGGGCCAACGTCCTGACTTTC
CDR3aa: CASSHSRANVLTF

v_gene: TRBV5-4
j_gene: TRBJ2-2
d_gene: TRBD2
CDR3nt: TGTGCCAGCAGCTTGCCACTAGCGGGGCGGGGCGGGGAGCTGTTTTTT
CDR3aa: CASSLPLAGRGGELFF

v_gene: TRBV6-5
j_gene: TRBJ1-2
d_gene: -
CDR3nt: TGTGCCAGCGCCAGGGAGGGGAAATATGGCTACACCTTC
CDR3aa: CASAREGKYGYTF

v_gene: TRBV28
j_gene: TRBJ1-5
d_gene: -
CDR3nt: TGTGCCAGCAGCCTCCTAACTGAGTATAGCAATCAGCCCCAGCATTTT
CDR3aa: CASSLLTEYSNQPQHF

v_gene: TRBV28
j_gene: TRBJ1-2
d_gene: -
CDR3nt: TGTGCCAGCAGTTTACGGAGGGAAGGCTACACCTTC
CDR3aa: CASSLRREGYTF

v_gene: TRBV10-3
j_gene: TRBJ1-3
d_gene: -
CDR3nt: TGTGCCACCCAGACAGACTCTGGAAACACCATATATTTT
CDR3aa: CATQTDSGNTIYF